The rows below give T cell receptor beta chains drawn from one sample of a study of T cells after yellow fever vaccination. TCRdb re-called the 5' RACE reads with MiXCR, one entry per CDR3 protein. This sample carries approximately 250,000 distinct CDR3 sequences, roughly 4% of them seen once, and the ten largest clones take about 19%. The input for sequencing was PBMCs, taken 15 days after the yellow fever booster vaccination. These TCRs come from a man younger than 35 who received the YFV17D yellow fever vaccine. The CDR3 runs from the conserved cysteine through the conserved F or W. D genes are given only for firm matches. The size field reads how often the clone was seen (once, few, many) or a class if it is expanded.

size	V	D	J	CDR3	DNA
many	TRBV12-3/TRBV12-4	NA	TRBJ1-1	CASSRQEDTEAFF	TGTGCCAGCAGTCGACAGGAGGACACTGAAGCTTTCTTT
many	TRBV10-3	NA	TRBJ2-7	CATGFSYEQYF	TGTGCCACCGGATTCTCCTACGAGCAGTACTTC
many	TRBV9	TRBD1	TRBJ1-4	CASSISSQGARELFF	TGTGCCAGCAGCATTAGTTCGCAGGGGGCGCGGGAACTGTTTTTT
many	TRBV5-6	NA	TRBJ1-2	CASSLVRSPYGYTF	TGTGCCAGCAGCTTGGTCCGGAGCCCCTATGGCTACACCTTC
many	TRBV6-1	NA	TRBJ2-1	CASSGPGYSYNEQFF	TGTGCCAGCAGCGGCCCGGGATACTCCTACAATGAGCAGTTCTTC
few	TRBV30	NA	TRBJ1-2	CAWRNSKVTDTYGYTF	TGTGCCTGGAGAAATAGTAAAGTGACGGATACTTATGGCTACACCTTC
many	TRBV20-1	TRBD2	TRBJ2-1	CSARDQRGAYNEQFF	TGCAGTGCTAGAGATCAGCGGGGGGCATACAATGAGCAGTTCTTC
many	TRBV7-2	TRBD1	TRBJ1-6	CASSLVDRGEISPLHF	TGTGCCAGCAGCTTGGTTGACAGGGGGGAGATTTCACCCCTCCACTTT
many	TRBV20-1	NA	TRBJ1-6	CSASQGYSYNSPLHF	TGCAGTGCTAGCCAGGGCTACTCCTATAATTCACCCCTCCACTTT
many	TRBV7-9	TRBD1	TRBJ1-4	CASSPQGGEKLFF	TGTGCCAGCAGCCCTCAGGGGGGCGAAAAACTGTTTTTT
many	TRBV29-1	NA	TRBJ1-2	CSVEAQGGDYGYTF	TGCAGCGTTGAAGCCCAGGGAGGGGACTATGGCTACACCTTC
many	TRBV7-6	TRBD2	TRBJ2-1	CASSLDRAGAYNEQFF	TGTGCCAGCAGCTTAGACCGAGCGGGGGCTTACAATGAGCAGTTCTTC
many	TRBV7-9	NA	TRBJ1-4	CASSLAVWQAPNEKLFF	TGTGCCAGCAGCTTAGCGGTGTGGCAGGCGCCCAATGAAAAACTGTTTTTT
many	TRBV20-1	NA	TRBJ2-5	CSARNEAGGRETQYF	TGCAGTGCTCGAAACGAAGCGGGCGGTCGGGAGACCCAGTACTTC